This T cell receptor beta chain came from a study of cytomegalovirus exposure and HLA in healthy donors (TCRdb year 2017). Background for the entire study: In an earlier analysis of roughly 590 of the donors, around 300 Gb of sequence data and 90 million to 120 million unique TCR beta sequences from 150 million to 200 million T cells were reported. Approximately 310 gigabases of sequencing data and about 92 million unique TCR sequences made up an early release that covered several hundred HLA-typed donors. Of the roughly 410 genotyped donors, 65% to 90% were placed in the genetic ancestry cluster associated with self-reported Caucasian donors. The study was designed to test whether signatures of past pathogen exposure could be identified by cataloging public T cell receptors. The T cell repertoires of about 700 subjects were profiled by immunosequencing and related to cytomegalovirus serostatus. Along with the approximately 700-subject first cohort, a separate validation cohort of about 110 different subjects was used. The study combined high-throughput TCR immunosequencing, statistical association of individual TCRs with disease status, and machine learning to predict cytomegalovirus infection status. A later analysis re-examined previously published TCR beta repertoires from 500 to 700 donors and added high-resolution HLA genotyping to investigate patterns of TCR occurrence. Rather than using new phenotypic data, the later analysis identified candidate immune exposures from TCR beta sequences and from how often those sequences occurred across donors. To decide whether each TCR beta V gene segment behaved as functional or pseudogenic, an earlier analysis of fewer than 750 of the donors relied on high-throughput TCR beta sequencing. Donor age, sex, ethnicity and CMV serostatus were collected together with the repertoire data. A later genetic analysis took genome-wide SNP genotypes for about 65% of the 666 donors and used that subset as a discovery cohort. Every repertoire in the discovery cohort had been generated on one and the same sequencing platform. HLA typing covered class I and class II loci at four-digit resolution. Typing coverage varied by locus: about 620-630 donors for A, B, C, DRB1 and DQB1; about 520 for DQA1; approximately 570 for DPA1; some 470 for DPB1. Four to six DR-DQ haplotypes were handled as single units for association and clustering, since linkage in the cohort was strong. On average, 235,054 unique TCR beta nucleotide sequences were sequenced per donor among roughly 430 genotyped donors of the cohort, with around 19% of those sequences being non-productive. Study-wide findings and limitations: In a later genetic analysis, a missense DCLRE1C variant was associated with V-gene and J-gene trimming of TCR beta chains, and the association was replicated in an independent cohort. A later analysis found that TCR association rates varied across HLA loci, with DRB1 alleles showing the most associated TCRs and HLA-C alleles the fewest. In the study, around 160 TCR beta chains were listed as associated with cytomegalovirus. Immune exposure information for the cohort was limited to CMV serostatus. According to a later genetic analysis, donors in an Asian-associated ancestry cluster had fewer N-insertions in productive TCRs than the approximately 650-donor mean. In a later analysis, HLA-associated TCR beta chains showed more clonal expansion and lower generation probabilities than non-associated chains that were equally common. A further reported finding was that TCR beta sequences accurately predicted the HLA-A and HLA-B alleles for most subjects in the first cohort. Some 16 rarely observed V segments, including chromosome 9 orphons, were excluded from the earlier analysis of several hundred of the donors because counts were too low. This cohort had only TCR beta chains sequenced, and the lack of alpha or paired-chain data limited which features could be detected. A few of the identified cytomegalovirus-associated TCR beta chains were confirmed in vitro to be specific for cytomegalovirus antigens. According to the authors, the approach could potentially be generalized to other disease states and immunological phenotypes. While some public TCRs were present in many individuals, most TCR sequences turned up only very rarely across donors. Correlated functional status among segregating V segments might be attributable to linkage disequilibrium, but an unknown experimental factor could not be ruled out. The classifier was reported to diagnose cytomegalovirus status with high specificity and sensitivity in both the original cohort and the validation cohort. Because some donors lacked HLA typing at each locus, the association tests relied only on the typed subset. A cluster of highly shared sequence variants was judged likely to be a technical artifact of the sequencing pipeline. Specific HLA alleles were associated with 15,000 to 20,000 TCR beta sequences at a false discovery rate of 0.05 in a later analysis. According to a later analysis, parvovirus B19, influenza, CMV and Epstein-Barr virus appeared linked to several top co-occurrence clusters. Roughly uniform sequencing depth across donors was assumed in presence/absence analyses, although this assumption may not hold. When HLA alleles, especially DR and DQ, strongly co-occurred, TCR associations were difficult to assign to individual alleles. In an earlier analysis of fewer than 700 of the donors, most TCR beta V segments appeared in productive rearrangements about 87% or about 30% of the time, broadly matching IMGT annotations. According to a later analysis, most CMV-associated TCR beta chains appeared to be HLA-restricted, and the HLA associations seemed to be driven largely by CMV exposure. Because the 87-base-pair reads could not distinguish some IMGT-functional V segments, including TRBV6-2 and TRBV6-3, those segments were excluded.

Reading from cysteine to phenylalanine, the CDR3 counts 13 amino acids. Just the 39-base CDR3 DNA is kept, in frame starting at base 1. According to the germline V gene, CDR1 reads SGHDT and CDR2 reads YYEEEE. Trimming leaves V shorter by 2 bases and J shorter by 5 bases, with the junction holding 3 bases beyond the gene matches. Libraries were constructed by the immunoSEQ multiplex PCR assay. For the multiplex PCR, a mixture combining 60 forward primers for TCR Vbeta segments and 13 reverse primers for TCR Jbeta segments was used. The CDR3 region of rearranged TCR beta genes was amplified from genomic DNA by a multiplex PCR assay. The amplified TCR beta libraries were sequenced on the Illumina HiSeq System as 87-base-pair reads. The published analysis was carried out like this. A later analysis counted about 80 million unique TCR beta chains across the 650 to 700 repertoires, and 9.5 million to 11 million of these chains were shared by at least two donors. A nearest-neighbor algorithm error-corrected the raw reads and collapsed the reads into unique sequences, merging closely related sequences to remove PCR and sequencing errors. To assign V, D and J gene segments, CDR3 sequences were aligned to IMGT reference sequences. For a sequence to be retained, at least a six-nucleotide match to both a V gene segment and a J gene segment was required. Rearrangements were called productive when the CDR3 lacked stop codons and stayed in frame with V and J; all others were non-productive. CDR3 was defined according to IMGT convention as the region running from the second conserved V-encoded cysteine to the conserved J-encoded phenylalanine. Sequences without an unambiguous match to a single V gene segment were excluded from the earlier analysis of approximately 600 of the donors. An earlier analysis of around 600 of the donors classified V segments as functional when productive rearrangements were above 56.7% and as segregating when the standard deviation between donors was above 5%. A statistical classification framework was developed to diagnose cytomegalovirus status using the catalog of TCR beta chain sequences. In a later analysis, TCR nucleotide sequences were compared against IMGT/GENE-DB human TR gene sequences so that V and J genes could be assigned. In a later analysis, CDR3 sequences and most-parsimonious VDJ recombination scenarios were assigned using the TCRdist pipeline. In a later analysis, each TCR beta chain was defined by its CDR3 amino acid sequence together with its V-gene family, and reads without a unique V-gene family were excluded. In a later analysis, fewer than 650 highly shared, low-generation-probability nucleotide sequences were removed to address suspected cross-contamination and a sequencing artifact. In a later analysis, a clonal expansion index for each public chain was calculated from normalized within-repertoire ranks of inferred template counts. In a later analysis, generation probabilities were computed using a VDJ recombination model fitted to out-of-frame rearrangements, and the results were checked against IGoR. In a later analysis, hypergeometric tests were used to score TCR-TCR, TCR-HLA and TCR-CMV co-occurrence, with a repertoire-size bias correction applied to TCR pairs. False discovery rates were estimated in a later analysis by permuting HLA or CMV assignments 20 times. In a later analysis, co-occurring TCRs were grouped using DBSCAN, with TCRdist sequence similarity added in when clustering inside HLA-allele-positive subsets. Co-occurrence clustering excluded repertoires with fewer than 30,000 or more than 120,000 public chains, plus five with anomalous nucleotide sharing. This immuneACCESS table, as held by TCRdb, lists in-frame sequences with V and J called but not all clones. Of the missing ones, under half trace to an unresolved V gene in checked studies; the others have no known cause. That table supplies the V and J calls and clone size; D and trimming were determined from the DNA. Here the sample has more than 150,000 clones; roughly 80% occur a single time. 1.3% to 1.5% of the sample rests with the top ten.

About this clone itself: Its antigen remains unidentified. No base-level quality is on record; no much larger clone is a single base apart.

The cohort was made up of about 610 healthy bone marrow donors. All cohort members were sampled while nominally healthy, although unrecorded immune exposures were likely present. The donor tested CMV seropositive, placing the donor among the 289 seropositive members of the cohort. A peripheral blood sample was provided by each donor, and peripheral blood mononuclear cells were used for TCR beta sequencing. The Qiagen DNeasy Blood Extraction Kit was used to extract genomic DNA from the blood cell samples. The sample taken for sequencing was PBMCs. The clonotype was recovered from a girl under 18 in good health and CMV-seropositive. Recombination linked TRBV5-6 to TRBJ2-7; TRBD1 matches 8 bases in the middle. The DNA is as follows: TGTGCCAGCAGCTTAACAGGGGGAAACGAGCAGTACTTC. Its coded protein is CASSLTGGNEQYF.